The present T cell receptor (beta chain) was sequenced within a study of CD8 T cells in Susac syndrome. V lost 2 bases, J lost 2 bases, and 4 bases lay in between. Germline CDR1 SQVTM, CDR2 ANQGSEA. This CDR3 contains 12 residues. Random hexamers were used to reverse transcribe an amount of roughly 0.5 to 1 ug RNA. A multiplex approach, immunoSEQ multiplex PCR, amplified TCR beta CDR3 across 54 Vbeta and 13 Jbeta. TCRdb recomputed calls from the immunoSEQ multiplex PCR reads with MiXCR, one row per CDR3 protein. The sample holds 350,000 to 550,000 distinct CDR3 sequences, approximately 85% seen once. The multiple sclerosis control group consisted of treatment-naive patients whose relapsing-remitting disease, which was either stable or active, fulfilled revised McDonald criteria. CD8+ and CD4+ T cells were negatively isolated; TEMRA cells were FACS-enriched.

Input material: CD8+ T cells from PBMCs. The V and J genes are TRBV29-1 and TRBJ2-1, with unresolved D. The clonotype was recovered from a human donor with multiple sclerosis. The CDR3: CSVELAYNEQFF. CDR3 in DNA: TGCAGCGTTGAATTGGCCTACAATGAGCAGTTCTTC.